The following is a T cell receptor beta chain sequence with its context. These data belong to a study of shared clonotypes between healthy human individuals. This CDR3 is 12 amino acids long. Trimming took 6 bases from V and 3 from J, leaving 10 bases between them. CDR1 is SGHTS, CDR2 YDEGEE, per germline. Study processing details: Junction-only sequences without quality scores came from ImmunoSEQ, so filtering differed. The assay was immunoSEQ multiplex PCR, and TCRdb's table has in-frame clones only and misses some. V and J calls and clone size are as listed in that table; D and trimming were resolved from the DNA. The repertoire includes about 1.4 million clones, more than 95% of them detected once, and roughly 1.2% sits in the top ten.

The sequenced sample consisted of naive CD4+ T cells sorted from blood. As for subset: CD45RA+ positively selected. This receptor was obtained from a man aged 30 to 45 in good health. The genes are TRBV5-8 and TRBJ2-7; D gene uncertain. The CDR3 reads CASTPQYYEQYF. CDR3 coding DNA: TGTGCCAGCACCCCGCAGTACTACGAGCAGTACTTC. Full variable domain (missing parts from reference TRBV5-8 and TRBJ2-7): EAGVTQSPTHLIKTRGQQATLRCSPISGHTSVYWYQQALGLGLQFLLWYDEGEERNRGNFPPRFSGRQFPNYSSELNVNALELEDSALYLCASTPQYYEQYFGPGTRLTVT.